This TCR beta chain was recovered during a study of T cells in Graves' hyperthyroidism and ophthalmopathy. Amplified TCR beta CDR3 regions derived from RNA transcripts. The TCR CDR3 first-round RT-PCR relied on the HTBI primer set. TCRdb itself ran the multiplex PCR reads through MiXCR, one entry per CDR3 protein. The sample gives 300,000 to 400,000 distinct CDR3 sequences, 13% to 15% of which show up once; roughly 21% is in the top ten. This clonotype was counted between two and nine times. V dropped 4 bases and J dropped 7 bases, with 10 bases sitting between them. This CDR3 contains 13 residues. Looked up from germline, CDR1 is MNHNS and CDR2 is SASEGT.

The V and J genes are TRBV6-1 and TRBJ1-4; no reliable D call. The sample taken for sequencing was blood. This TCR derives from a woman aged 30 to 39 with Graves' ophthalmopathy. The CDR3 loop reads CASSGHRGEKLFF. CDR3 DNA sequence: TGTGCCAGCAGTGGACACCGCGGTGAAAAACTGTTTTTT.